Sequencing of this TCR beta chain was carried out in a study of T cell changes during pregnancy in multiple sclerosis. J gave up 3 bases and V 3 bases, and 6 bases lay outside the gene matches. This CDR3 is 16 amino acids long. CDR1 and CDR2 from the germline V gene are SGHDT and YYEEEE. Libraries were prepared by immunoSEQ multiplex PCR; TCRdb keeps only in-frame clonotypes and omits some of them. Of roughly 61,000 clones in the sample, 75% to 90% are singletons; the top ten hold 0.85% to 0.95%. This receptor was obtained from a female donor in good health, enrolled as a control in a pregnancy study. The V gene is TRBV5-6, the J gene TRBJ2-1, with TRBD1 identical over 10 bases. The source material was peripheral blood, sampled in the first trimester of pregnancy. The CDR3 region has the DNA TGTGCCAGCAGCTCAATCCGGGACAGGGGCTACAATGAGCAGTTCTTC. Translated, it gives CASSSIRDRGYNEQFF.